Given below is one T cell receptor beta chain in context. Its antigen is still unknown. Germline V CDR1 and CDR2: MDHEN, SYDVKM. V was trimmed by 7 bases and J by 4 bases, leaving 7 bases between them. The CDR3 is made up of 11 amino acids. The source of the sample is a study of cytomegalovirus exposure and HLA in healthy donors. Donors likely had unrecorded immune exposures despite being nominally healthy when sampled. Both 60 Vbeta primers and 13 Jbeta primers went into the PCR. Sequencing used immunoSEQ multiplex PCR; TCRdb keeps in-frame clones, though not all of them. The sample consists of about 190,000 clones, more than 65% of them appearing once. Whole-study results and caveats: Prior analysis indicated that the majority of TCR beta V segments exhibited productivity approximately 90% or approximately 30% of the time. As confirmed in vitro, three CMV-associated chains were specific for CMV antigens.

The rearrangement links TRBV28 to TRBJ1-2; D is uncertain. The clonotype was recovered from a woman in her 30s in good health and CMV-seropositive. What was sequenced was PBMCs. This chain's CDR3 is CASNSLYGYTF. In nucleotides, the CDR3 is TGTGCCAGCAATTCACTCTATGGCTACACCTTC.